The entry that follows covers one TCR beta chain sequence. Its antigen is as yet unknown. The source of the sample is a study of post-analysis software for immune sequencing data. Study-wide background: Progressive-relapsing, secondary progressive and relapsing-remitting multiple sclerosis were among the disease courses included.

Incorporated into the TCR beta cDNA libraries were unique molecular identifiers, which served to reduce PCR and sequencing biases. TCRdb used MiXCR to reprocess the PCR reads, holding one entry per CDR3 protein. The sample includes 650,000 to 850,000 distinct CDR3 sequences, around 53% seen only once; the top ten take 4% to 5.5%. The study, taken as a whole, reports: Significantly lower normalized Chao1 diversity was found in patients with multiple sclerosis relative to controls.

The sequenced sample consisted of blood. The clonotype originates from a girl aged 5 to 17 with multiple sclerosis.

DNA for the CDR3: TGTGCCATCAGTGGGTCCCCAGAAGAGACCCAGTACTTC. Translation: CAISGSPEETQYF. This chain connects TRBV10-3 to TRBJ2-5, with no clear D. This CDR3 region has 13 residues. The germline V gene has CDR1 ENHRY and CDR2 SYGVKD. V gave up 4 bases and J gave up 3 bases, with 9 bases separating them.